These 20 T cell receptor beta chains share one sample of origin, sequenced in a study of CD4 T cells in relation to SARS-CoV-2 and coronaviruses. Measured with immunoSEQ multiplex PCR; TCRdb has only the in-frame clones, and not every one. This sample yields about 26,000 clones, of which more than 60% are seen a single time; roughly a tenth belongs to the top ten. Before the COVID-19 pandemic, during about 2011-2019, CD4+ T cells were taken from unexposed donors. CD4+ T cells were isolated from the cells after around eleven days of culture. These receptors' targets are unknown. Sequenced input: CD4+ T cells from PBMCs, cultured in vitro. The receptors were sampled from a human donor in good health.

This sequence joins TRBV12-5 and TRBJ2-3; a possible D gene is TRBD2 (7 bases). Germline V gene lookup returns CDR1 LGHNT and CDR2 FRNRAP. This CDR3 has 21 residues. V lost 0 bases, J lost 0 bases, and 25 bases lay in between. CDR3 DNA sequence: TGTGCTAGTGGTTTGGTCCCAAGGGGGGGTATCGGGGGGCGAAGCACAGATACGCAGTATTTT. Translated, it gives CASGLVPRGGIGGRSTDTQYF.

The genes are TRBV19 and TRBJ2-6, with 11 bases matching TRBD1. Germline V gene lookup returns CDR1 LNHDA and CDR2 SQIVND (reference sequence). This CDR3 spans 16 amino acids. With V trimmed by 5 bases and J by 0 bases, 0 bases remained unmatched. CDR3 in amino acids: CASSGTGGSGANVLTF. CDR3 nucleotide sequence: TGTGCCAGTAGTGGGACAGGGGGCTCTGGGGCCAACGTCCTGACTTTC.

This chain connects TRBV10-2 to TRBJ2-1; D tentatively reads TRBD1 or TRBD2 (5 bases each). This CDR3 comprises 16 residues. Deletions cut 8 bases from V and 7 bases from J, with 24 bases between. The germline gives CDR1 WSHSY, CDR2 SAAADI. The DNA for the CDR3 is TGCGCCAGCCGACCCGCCCGGGGCACCGCTAGGAATGAGCAGTTCTTC. This gives the protein CASRPARGTARNEQFF.

This chain connects TRBV19 to TRBJ1-1; 8 bases align to TRBD1. This CDR3 region has 14 residues. Germline CDR1 and CDR2: LNHDA and SQIVND (reference sequence). The V segment lost 7 bases and the J segment 1 base; nucleotides outside the gene matches: 5. The CDR3 region has the DNA TGTGCCAGTATCCAGGGGACAGGGAACACTGAAGCTTTCTTT. Translating it yields CASIQGTGNTEAFF.

The chain recombines TRBV7-9 with TRBJ2-7; unclear D gene. Germline CDR1 is SEHNR and CDR2 is FQNEAQ (reference sequence). The CDR3 loop spans 13 amino acids. Trimming removed 4 bases at V and 2 bases at J, with 9 bases between. In nucleotides, the CDR3 is TGTGCCAGCAGCTCTGGTCGGGCCTACGAGCAGTACTTC. Its translation: CASSSGRAYEQYF. Looking up the rest from reference TRBV7-9 and TRBJ2-7 gives the full variable domain: DTGVSQNPRHKITKRGQNVTFRCDPISEHNRLYWYRQTLGQGPEFLTYFQNEAQLEKSRLLSDRFSAERPKGSFSTLEIQRTEQGDSAMYLCASSSGRAYEQYFGPGTRLTVT.

In this sample, this clone turned up once. V usage is TRBV19 and J usage is TRBJ2-1; TRBD2 agrees at 10 bases. Trimming took 6 bases from V and 7 from J; bases not matched to a gene: 15. In germline, CDR1 is LNHDA, CDR2 SQIVND (reference sequence). There are 17 residues in the CDR3. The DNA for the CDR3 is TGTGCCAGTAGCTCATTCCCCCAGCGGGGGGGCGTAAATGAGCAGTTCTTC. Protein sequence: CASSSFPQRGGVNEQFF. Together with reference TRBV19 and TRBJ2-1, the CDR3 gives the full variable domain: DGGITQSPKYLFRKEGQNVTLSCEQNLNHDAMYWYRQDPGQGLRLIYYSQIVNDFQKGDIAEGYSVSREKKESFPLTVTSAQKNPTAFYLCASSSFPQRGGVNEQFFGPGTRLTVL.

The gene calls are TRBV5-8 and TRBJ2-1; D gene unclear. Trimming took off 5 bases at V and 0 bases at J, with 12 bases between the two ends. This CDR3 is built from 15 residues. Per the germline V gene, CDR1 is SGHTS and CDR2 is YDEGEE. DNA of the CDR3: TGTGCCAGCAGGTTAGCTCACAGCTCCTACAATGAGCAGTTCTTC. This translates into CASRLAHSSYNEQFF.

This clone turned up a few times. In DNA, the CDR3 is TGTGCCAGCAGCTTGGGACAAAGAAACATTCAGTACTTC. Protein: CASSLGQRNIQYF. This chain joins TRBV7-9 and TRBJ2-4; the D gene is possibly TRBD1 (6 bases). Trimming stripped 3 bases from V and 6 bases from J, with 9 bases between. Looked up from germline, CDR1 is SEHNR and CDR2 is FQNEAQ (reference sequence). This CDR3 has 13 amino acids.

This chain joins TRBV19 and TRBJ2-5; 10 bases are shared with TRBD2. Trimming cost V 5 bases and J 1 base; bases outside gene matches: 4. The CDR3 length is 15 residues. CDR1 and CDR2 (germline): LNHDA, SQIVND (reference sequence). The CDR3 here is CASSWASGGQETQYF. The DNA of the CDR3 is TGTGCCAGTAGTTGGGCTAGCGGGGGCCAAGAGACCCAGTACTTC. Combining the CDR3 with reference TRBV19 and TRBJ2-5 gives the whole variable domain DGGITQSPKYLFRKEGQNVTLSCEQNLNHDAMYWYRQDPGQGLRLIYYSQIVNDFQKGDIAEGYSVSREKKESFPLTVTSAQKNPTAFYLCASSWASGGQETQYFGPGTRLLVL.

The chain joins TRBV7-8 to TRBJ2-5; 7 nucleotides align to TRBD1. The V segment lost 3 bases and the J segment 3 bases; nucleotides outside the gene matches: 4. Germline values: CDR1 SGHVS, CDR2 FQNEAQ. The CDR3 sequence is 14 residues long. This CDR3 is CASSLGTAKETQYF. The CDR3 DNA reads as TGTGCCAGCAGCTTGGGGACAGCTAAAGAGACCCAGTACTTC.

The V gene is TRBV5-1, the J gene TRBJ1-2; D unresolved. Germline loops: CDR1 SGHRS, CDR2 YFSETQ. The CDR3 consists of 14 residues. Trimming removed 2 bases at V and 7 bases at J, with 15 bases between. The CDR3: CASSFDDSGSGYTF. CDR3 DNA: TGCGCCAGCAGCTTCGATGACTCTGGAAGTGGCTACACCTTC.

The rearrangement uses TRBV7-6 and TRBJ2-6; D uncertain. Germline V gives CDR1 SGHVS, CDR2 FNYEAQ. V lost 7 bases to trimming and J lost 0 bases, with 10 bases between them. This CDR3 has 15 residues. CDR3 loop: CASTPVGSGANVLTF. CDR3 bases: TGTGCCAGCACCCCGGTGGGCTCTGGGGCCAACGTCCTGACTTTC.

V is TRBV11-2 and J is TRBJ1-1; maybe TRBD1 (5 bases). The CDR3 is 17 amino acids. The V and J ends lost 2 bases and 0 bases respectively, with 16 bases between them. The germline CDR1 and CDR2 sequences are SGHAT and FQNNGV. CDR3 loop: CASSLNGGDRVNTEAFF. For the CDR3, the DNA is TGTGCCAGCAGCTTAAATGGGGGGGACCGCGTGAACACTGAAGCTTTCTTT.

The chain has TRBV3-1 (or the pseudogene TRBV3-2) and TRBJ1-1; no definite D call. From germline, CDR1 is LGHDT and CDR2 YNNKEL (reference sequence). This CDR3 spans 11 amino acids. The V end lost 8 bases, the J end lost 0 bases, and 4 bases lay between the germline ends. The CDR3 reads CASGVNTEAFF. CDR3 in DNA: TGTGCCAGCGGGGTGAACACTGAAGCTTTCTTT.

The chain is built from TRBV6-1 and TRBJ2-5; D is unclear. The CDR3 consists of 14 residues. Trimming cost V 0 bases and J 3 bases, with 8 bases left between them. Germline V CDR1 and CDR2: MNHNS, SASEGT. The CDR3 sequence: CASSEAHMEETQYF. The CDR3 region has the DNA TGTGCCAGCAGTGAAGCCCACATGGAAGAGACCCAGTACTTC.

V usage is TRBV30 and J usage is TRBJ2-3; 8 bases are a match to TRBD2. This CDR3 comprises 16 residues. Germline CDR1 and CDR2: GTSNPN and SVGIG (reference sequence). The V gene end was trimmed by 5 bases and the J gene end by 0 bases; junction bases not matched to a gene: 10. The chain's CDR3 is CAWELNSGTSTDTQYF. DNA of the CDR3: TGTGCCTGGGAGCTCAATAGCGGGACTAGCACAGATACGCAGTATTTT. Complete variable domain (other parts from reference TRBV30 and TRBJ2-3): SQTIHQWPATLVQPVGSPLSLECTVEGTSNPNLYWYRQAAGRGLQLLFYSVGIGQISSEVPQNLSASRPQDRQFILSSKKLLLSDSGFYLCAWELNSGTSTDTQYFGPGTRLTVL.

The chain couples TRBV6-5 to TRBJ1-2, with 7 bases aligning to TRBD1. This CDR3 spans 14 amino acids. V dropped 7 bases and J dropped 3; count of bases not matched to a gene: 8. From germline, CDR1 is MNHEY and CDR2 SVGAGI. The CDR3 reads CASKKTGNHYGYTF. DNA for the CDR3: TGTGCCAGCAAGAAGACAGGGAACCACTATGGCTACACCTTC.

This clone was found once. V and J are TRBV9 and TRBJ2-1, with D perhaps TRBD2 (6 bases). The ends were cut back, 2 bases at V and 6 bases at J, with 12 bases in the middle. This CDR3 is 14 amino acids long. The germline CDR1 and CDR2 sequences are SGDLS and YYNGEE. CDR3 sequence reads: CASSVGGRVNEQFF. In DNA form, the CDR3 reads TGTGCCAGCAGCGTGGGGGGACGTGTCAATGAGCAGTTCTTC.

This clone was observed a few times. The chain carries TRBV7-9 and TRBJ1-2; TRBD1 matches at 10 bases. Trimming at V came to 0 bases and at J to 2 bases, leaving 0 bases not matched to a gene. CDR3 length: 15 residues. Germline CDR1 and CDR2: SEHNR and FQNEAQ (reference sequence). The DNA for the CDR3 is TGTGCCAGCAGCTTAGCGGGACAGGGGAACTATGGCTACACCTTC. It is translated as CASSLAGQGNYGYTF. The whole variable domain, remainder taken from reference TRBV7-9 and TRBJ1-2, is DTGVSQNPRHKITKRGQNVTFRCDPISEHNRLYWYRQTLGQGPEFLTYFQNEAQLEKSRLLSDRFSAERPKGSFSTLEIQRTEQGDSAMYLCASSLAGQGNYGYTFGSGTRLTVV.

This chain uses TRBV5-1 with TRBJ2-7; 8 bases fit TRBD1. In germline, CDR1 is SGHRS, CDR2 YFSETQ. This CDR3 spans 15 amino acids. After removal of 4 bases from V and 5 bases from J, the junction contained 11 bases not matched to a gene. The CDR3: CASSIALDRADEQYF. In nucleotides, the CDR3 is TGCGCCAGCAGCATCGCCTTGGACAGGGCCGACGAGCAGTACTTC.